This TCR beta chain derives from a study of blood T cell repertoires in COVID-19. Study summary: From T cells, B-cell-depleted T cells, or PBMCs came the material, which was cDNA or gDNA.

CDR3 length: 16 amino acids. Sequenced by immunoSEQ multiplex PCR; TCRdb stores in-frame clones only, minus some. The repertoire holds a few hundred thousand clones, about nine tenths seen once, with about 8.9% in the top ten. Material for sequencing was PBMCs or T cells enriched from blood (not recorded which). The sequence came from a woman aged 18-29 years who had recovered from COVID-19. The chain carries TRBV21-1 and TRBJ1-4; the tabulated D call, TRBD1, remains unverified against the DNA. TRBV21-1 is marked as a pseudogene. The CDR3 DNA reads as TGTGCCAGCAGCAAAGGAGCAGGGGGCAAAAATGAAAAACTGTTTTTT. Protein: CASSKGAGGKNEKLFF.